The clone carrying this T cell receptor (beta chain) has only a few counts. Its target is unknown. Patients having uncontrolled infection, another autoimmune disease, pregnancy or lactation were not included. The diagnostic basis comprised clinical symptoms, serum thyroxine and TRAb, thyroid ultrasound and orbital computed tomography. These data originate in a study of T cells in Graves' hyperthyroidism and ophthalmopathy. Study-level findings and limits: The model identified upcoming ophthalmopathy a median about 6.5 months ahead of onset.

Amplification targeted TCR beta CDR3 regions from RNA transcripts. TCR CDR3 underwent first-round RT-PCR with the HTBI primer set. MiXCR, run by TCRdb on the multiplex PCR reads, gives a single entry per CDR3 protein. The repertoire includes 530,000 or so distinct CDR3 sequences, about 15% of them detected once, and around 17% sits in the top ten. J gave up 10 bases and V 6 bases, and 5 bases lay outside the gene matches. The CDR3 runs 12 residues. Germline-derived CDR1 and CDR2 are MGHRA and YSYEKL. Sample: blood. The sequence was obtained from a woman younger than 35 with Graves' ophthalmopathy. This chain connects TRBV4-1 to TRBJ2-1; 8 nucleotides match TRBD1. CDR3 nucleotides: TGCGCCAGCAGTTACCGGGACAGGGAGCAGTTCTTC. It codes for CASSYRDREQFF.